Shown below are 18 T cell receptor beta chains from a single sample sequenced in a study of naive and memory T cell subsets. Overall study results and limits: Possibly reflecting memory cells re-expressing CD45RA, a few larger clonotypes occurred in naive repertoires, especially CD8.

Two oligonucleotides, mixed equimolar, formed the beta constant-region primer covering TRBC1 and TRBC2. Nested alpha and beta constant-region primers with the SP2 primer drove four PCR rounds on ligated cDNA. MiXCR, run by TCRdb on the UMI-ligation and nested PCR reads, gives a single entry per CDR3 protein. This sample yields over 110,000 distinct CDR3 sequences, of which more than 15% are seen a single time; around 0.63% belongs to the top ten. No antigen has been assigned to these receptors. Material for sequencing was naive CD8+ T cells from blood. The receptor source for this set is a human donor in good health.

This clonotype was observed a handful of times. V gene TRBV9 combines with J gene TRBJ2-1, with D possibly being TRBD2 (6 bases). Trimming stripped 0 bases from V and 3 bases from J, with 10 bases between. The CDR3 has 15 residues. Germline loops: CDR1 SGDLS, CDR2 YYNGEE. The CDR3 region is CASSVDGSLYNEQFF. The CDR3 DNA sequence: TGTGCCAGCAGCGTAGACGGGAGTCTCTACAATGAGCAGTTCTTC. Drawing the rest from reference TRBV9 and TRBJ2-1, the complete variable domain is DSGVTQTPKHLITATGQRVTLRCSPRSGDLSVYWYQQSLDQGLQFLIQYYNGEERAKGNILERFSAQQFPDLHSELNLSSLELGDSALYFCASSVDGSLYNEQFFGPGTRLTVL.

This chain connects TRBV2 to TRBJ2-1; D may be TRBD2 (6 bases). The V end was cut by 3 bases, the J end by 0 bases, with 12 bases between. The length of the CDR3 is 16 residues. Per the germline V gene, CDR1 is SNHLY and CDR2 is FYNNEI. The CDR3, as DNA: TGTGCCAGCAGTGAGTTAGCGGAATCCTCCTACAATGAGCAGTTCTTC. Its translation: CASSELAESSYNEQFF. The variable domain in full, completed from reference TRBV2 and TRBJ2-1, reads EPEVTQTPSHQVTQMGQEVILRCVPISNHLYFYWYRQILGQKVEFLVSFYNNEISEKSEIFDDQFSVERPDGSNFTLKIRSTKLEDSAMYFCASSELAESSYNEQFFGPGTRLTVL.

This clonotype was counted ten times or more. V gene TRBV6-5 combines with J gene TRBJ2-1, with TRBD1 identical over 9 bases. Germline V gene lookup returns CDR1 MNHEY and CDR2 SVGAGI. V trimming: 0 bases; J trimming: 7 bases; junction bases outside the gene matches: 4. This CDR3 region has 15 residues. The CDR3 nucleotides are TGTGCCAGCAGTTACTCGACAGGGGGAGAGAATGAGCAGTTCTTC. Translation gives CASSYSTGGENEQFF.

As for this clonotype: The CDR3 end shows no conserved phenylalanine or tryptophan, and so a read error is likely. The chain recombines TRBV2 with TRBJ2-2, with D perhaps assigned TRBD1 or TRBD2 (5 bases each). The CDR3 has 16 amino acids. Trimming took off 8 bases at V and 4 bases at J, with 20 bases between the two ends. CDR1 is SNHLY, CDR2 FYNNEI, per germline. CDR3 in amino acids: CASDRGRELGTGELFL. CDR3 sequence (DNA): TGTGCCAGCGACCGGGGCAGGGAACTGGGCACCGGGGAGCTGTTTCTT.

V and J are TRBV27 and TRBJ1-2, with D perhaps TRBD1 (6 bases). Deletions cut 0 bases from V and 4 bases from J, with 12 bases between. The CDR3 extends over 15 amino acids. Germline V CDR1 and CDR2: MNHEY, SMNVEV (reference sequence). CDR3 in amino acids: CASSLSPDRFYGYTF. The CDR3 coding sequence is TGTGCCAGCAGTTTATCACCGGACAGATTCTATGGCTACACCTTC.

The J gene is TRBJ2-1, the V gene TRBV20-1; D not resolved. Germline V gives CDR1 DFQATT, CDR2 SNEGSKA (reference sequence). The V gene lost 2 bases and the J gene lost 6 bases, with 2 bases spanning the gap. This CDR3 comprises 10 residues. CDR3 in DNA: TGCAGTGCTAGATTCAATGAGCAGTTCTTC. Translating gives CSARFNEQFF.

This chain connects TRBV29-1 to TRBJ2-1; D might be TRBD2 (6 bases). The ends were cut back, 5 bases at V and 5 bases at J, with 13 bases in the middle. Germline loops: CDR1 SQVTM, CDR2 ANQGSEA. The CDR3 is made up of 13 amino acids. The CDR3 DNA sequence: TGCAGCGTTAGCGGAGGGTATAACAATGAGCAGTTCTTC. It encodes CSVSGGYNNEQFF.

In this sample, this clonotype turned up many times. The chain uses TRBV9 and TRBJ2-7; D tentatively fits TRBD1 or TRBD2 (5 bases each). The germline gives CDR1 SGDLS, CDR2 YYNGEE. The CDR3 is 15 residues long. The V end lost 0 bases, the J end lost 1 base, and 11 bases lay between the germline ends. This CDR3 is CASSVGGTQSYEQYF. Here the CDR3 DNA reads TGTGCCAGCAGCGTAGGAGGGACCCAGTCCTACGAGCAGTACTTC.

The CDR3 protein is CASSLVGRETDTQYF. The CDR3 DNA sequence: TGTGCCAGCAGCTTAGTCGGCAGAGAAACAGATACGCAGTATTTT. This chain uses TRBV7-2 with TRBJ2-3; D gene ambiguous. V was clipped by 1 base and J by 3 bases, with 11 bases between them. Germline V lookup: CDR1 SGHTA, CDR2 FQGNSA. This CDR3 has 15 residues.

This sequence joins TRBV6-2 or TRBV6-3 and TRBJ2-3; tentatively, D is TRBD2 (6 bases). Germline assignment: CDR1 MNHEY and CDR2 SVGEGT. V lost 7 bases and J lost 4, with 15 bases in between. CDR3 length: 14 amino acids. Written as DNA, the CDR3 is TGTGCCAGCATCTACTCATCTAGCGCAGATACGCAGTATTTT. This codes for CASIYSSSADTQYF.

This clonotype has more than one count but fewer than ten. The chain has TRBV9 and TRBJ2-7; D might be TRBD1 or TRBD2, each matching 6 bases. The CDR3 has 14 amino acids. Trimming left V 0 bases short and J 2 bases short, with 9 bases between. From germline, CDR1 is SGDLS and CDR2 YYNGEE. The CDR3 spells CASSVAGAPYEQYF. Written as DNA, the CDR3 is TGTGCCAGCAGCGTAGCGGGGGCCCCCTACGAGCAGTACTTC.

This clonotype was observed a few times. V gene TRBV9 combines with J gene TRBJ2-7; TRBD1 matches at 7 bases. V shed 1 base and J 2 bases; nucleotides not matched to a gene: 3. CDR1 is SGDLS and CDR2 is YYNGEE in the germline V gene. The CDR3 has 14 amino acids. CDR3 nucleotide sequence: TGTGCCAGCAGCGTATCCGGGACAGCCTACGAGCAGTACTTC. Protein sequence: CASSVSGTAYEQYF.

The chain is built from TRBV4-1 and TRBJ1-5; D not certain. Germline loops: CDR1 MGHRA, CDR2 YSYEKL. The CDR3 has 15 residues. V shed 3 bases and J shed 0 bases, with 9 bases lying between them. The CDR3 DNA is TGCGCCAGCAGCCAGACCATGAATAGCAATCAGCCCCAGCATTTT. Protein: CASSQTMNSNQPQHF.

The J gene is TRBJ1-1, the V gene TRBV6-5; D unclear. Trimming left V 0 bases short and J 7 bases short, with 12 bases between. Germline loops: CDR1 MNHEY, CDR2 SVGAGI. This CDR3 has 14 amino acids. For the CDR3, the DNA is TGTGCCAGCAGTTACTCCCCCAGAGAGCTTGAAGCTTTCTTT. Protein: CASSYSPRELEAFF.

The chain recombines TRBV4-3 with TRBJ2-3; maybe TRBD1 (6 bases). The CDR3 runs 15 residues. CDR1 and CDR2 (germline): LGHNA, YSLEER. V shed 1 base and J shed 3 bases, with 11 bases lying between them. CDR3 loop: CASSQAYRVTDTQYF. DNA of the CDR3: TGCGCCAGCAGCCAAGCATACAGGGTGACAGATACGCAGTATTTT.

This clonotype was observed a handful of times. CDR3 loop: CASSFRGAGEQYF. Here the CDR3 DNA reads TGTGCCAGCAGTTTCCGGGGGGCGGGGGAGCAGTACTTC. V usage is TRBV28 and J usage is TRBJ2-7; perhaps TRBD2 as D (7 bases). Germline CDR1 reads MDHEN; CDR2 reads SYDVKM. CDR3 length: 13 residues. V was cut by 3 bases and J by 7 bases, with 13 bases left in between. Filled out from reference TRBV28 and TRBJ2-7, the complete variable domain reads DVKVTQSSRYLVKRTGEKVFLECVQDMDHENMFWYRQDPGLGLRLIYFSYDVKMKEKGDIPEGYSVSREKKERFSLILESASTNQTSMYLCASSFRGAGEQYFGPGTRLTVT.

This clonotype was detected once. The rearrangement links TRBV7-6 to TRBJ2-1; D perhaps matches TRBD2 (6 bases). This CDR3 contains 17 residues. Germline CDR1 is SGHVS and CDR2 is FNYEAQ. V shed 3 bases and J shed 8 bases, with 23 bases lying between them. CDR3 bases: TGTGCCAGCAGCTTCGCGTCCCGTGAAGGAGGGACTGATGAGCAGTTCTTC. Its translation is CASSFASREGGTDEQFF.

The V call is TRBV29-1, the J call TRBJ2-1; D perhaps matches TRBD2 (7 bases). The CDR3 sequence is 14 residues long. Trimming stripped 6 bases from V and 9 bases from J, with 21 bases between. The V gene's germline CDR1 is SQVTM and CDR2 ANQGSEA. The CDR3 DNA reads as TGCAGCGTGGATCAGGAAAAGGGGGGGGGTGAGCAGTTCTTC. It translates to CSVDQEKGGGEQFF.